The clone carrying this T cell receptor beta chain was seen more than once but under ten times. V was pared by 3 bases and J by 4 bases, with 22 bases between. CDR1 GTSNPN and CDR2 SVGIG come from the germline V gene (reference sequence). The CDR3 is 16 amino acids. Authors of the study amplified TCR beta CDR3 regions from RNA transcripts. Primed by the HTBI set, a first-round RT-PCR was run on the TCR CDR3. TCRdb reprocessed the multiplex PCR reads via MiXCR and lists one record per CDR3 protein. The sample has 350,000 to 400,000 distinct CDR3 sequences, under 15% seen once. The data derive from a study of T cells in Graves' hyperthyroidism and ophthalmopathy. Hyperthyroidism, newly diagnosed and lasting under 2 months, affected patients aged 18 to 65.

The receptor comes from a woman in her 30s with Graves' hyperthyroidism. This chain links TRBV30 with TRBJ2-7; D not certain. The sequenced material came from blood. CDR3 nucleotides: TGTGCCTGGAGCCCGATACCGGGCCGTAGGGTGTACGAGCAGTACTTC. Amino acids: CAWSPIPGRRVYEQYF.